The rows below give T cell receptor beta chains drawn from one sample of a study of read filtering for tumor transcriptome and immune sequencing. MiXCR, applied by TCRdb to the reads, yields one record per CDR3 protein. The repertoire holds roughly 90,000 distinct CDR3 sequences, with 20% to 25% as singletons. Sequencing input: a population of CD138-negative cells sorted from bone marrow. These receptors originate from a donor aged 40 or over with multiple myeloma. CDR3s include the opening cysteine and the closing phenylalanine or tryptophan. The order of the fields is CDR3 protein, J gene, V gene, clone size. A clone size is listed for some rows: how often the clone was seen (once, few, many), or a class if it is expanded.

cdr3_aa: CSVEFGSRGGELFF; j_call: TRBJ2-2; v_call: TRBV29-1; clone_size: many
cdr3_aa: CASSTGLGPGEQYF; j_call: TRBJ2-7; v_call: TRBV6-6; clone_size: few
cdr3_aa: CASSEGKANTGELFF; j_call: TRBJ2-2; v_call: TRBV6-1; clone_size: many
cdr3_aa: CASSIAPPYNEQFF; j_call: TRBJ2-1; v_call: TRBV19; clone_size: many
cdr3_aa: CASSLAFGAAEAFF; j_call: TRBJ1-1; v_call: TRBV5-6; clone_size: .
cdr3_aa: CASSLDIGPQETQCF; j_call: TRBJ2-5; v_call: TRBV5-5; clone_size: .
cdr3_aa: CASSRTTGKAQETQYF; j_call: TRBJ2-5; v_call: TRBV3-1; clone_size: .
cdr3_aa: CRPKTAGRTDTQYF; j_call: TRBJ2-3; v_call: TRBV20-1; clone_size: .
cdr3_aa: CASSLNGGAGEQYF; j_call: TRBJ2-7; v_call: TRBV5-1; clone_size: few
cdr3_aa: CAISPGTSGGNTDTQYF; j_call: TRBJ2-3; v_call: TRBV10-3; clone_size: many
cdr3_aa: CASSPGPLSSHEQYF; j_call: TRBJ2-7; v_call: TRBV7-9; clone_size: .
cdr3_aa: CSAGTSGAGEQYF; j_call: TRBJ2-7; v_call: TRBV20-1; clone_size: .
cdr3_aa: CASTSPSETQYF; j_call: TRBJ2-5; v_call: TRBV6-1; clone_size: many
cdr3_aa: CASSGLARWEQYF; j_call: TRBJ2-7; v_call: TRBV2; clone_size: few
cdr3_aa: CASSPGTVDIQYF; j_call: TRBJ2-4; v_call: TRBV7-9; clone_size: .
cdr3_aa: CSARQGADTQYF; j_call: TRBJ2-3; v_call: TRBV20-1; clone_size: many
cdr3_aa: CASSLLARETQYF; j_call: TRBJ2-5; v_call: TRBV12-3/TRBV12-4; clone_size: many